The 18 T cell receptor beta chains given below trace back to one sample, sequenced in a study of beta chain features in type 1 diabetes. Every isolated RNA sample was fully reverse transcribed, so sequencing captured expressed TCRB transcripts. Only in-frame clones appear in the TCRdb table, and some are missing; sequencing was by immunoSEQ multiplex PCR. Here the sample spans hundreds of thousands of clones, roughly 16% being singletons. The sequencing sample was made of naive CD4+ T cells from blood. The receptors here all came from a woman under 30 in good health.

J is TRBJ2-3 and V is TRBV7-9; 8 nucleotides align to TRBD2. CDR3 length: 15 residues. The V gene's germline CDR1 is SEHNR and CDR2 FQNEAQ (reference sequence). V lost 3 bases to trimming and J lost 5 bases; unmatched junction nucleotides: 7. The CDR3 coding sequence is TGTGCCAGCAGCTTGGCGGGACTAGGTCTAGATACGCAGTATTTT. Protein sequence: CASSLAGLGLDTQYF.

This chain joins TRBV11-2 and TRBJ2-3; 8 nucleotides match TRBD2. Germline CDR1 reads SGHAT; CDR2 reads FQNNGV. V shed 5 bases and J 7 bases; nucleotides not matched to a gene: 20. The CDR3 is 18 amino acids. The CDR3 spells CASSRRRELAAFGNTQYF. The CDR3 nucleotides are TGTGCCAGCAGCCGCCGACGAGAACTAGCGGCTTTCGGAAATACGCAGTATTTT.

This clone was seen only a few times. The rearrangement links TRBV2 to TRBJ1-5; D unclear. The V gene's germline CDR1 is SNHLY and CDR2 FYNNEI. With 6 bases removed from V and 0 bases from J, the gap between germline ends came to 12 bases. The CDR3 has 15 amino acids. CDR3 amino acids: CASRRTLYSNQPQHF. For the CDR3, the DNA is TGTGCCAGCAGGCGGACTCTTTATAGCAATCAGCCCCAGCATTTT.

This clone was detected only a few times. V is TRBV15 and J is TRBJ2-7; D may be TRBD2 (6 bases). Germline lookup yields CDR1 LNHNV and CDR2 YYDKDF (reference sequence). V gave up 0 bases and J gave up 4 bases, with 10 bases separating them. The CDR3 runs 14 residues. The DNA for the CDR3 is TGTGCCACCAGCAGAGACCAGGGAGGTTACGAGCAGTACTTC. Its protein is CATSRDQGGYEQYF.

The rearrangement links TRBV2 to TRBJ1-1; possible D gene TRBD1, 5 bases. V was shortened by 0 bases and J by 5 bases, with 16 bases between the two germline ends. This CDR3 is built from 16 residues. The germline V gene has CDR1 SNHLY and CDR2 FYNNEI. The CDR3, as DNA: TGTGCCAGCAGTGAAGCGGCGGCAGGGCTGATAACTGAAGCTTTCTTT. This encodes CASSEAAAGLITEAFF.

The gene calls are TRBV5-1 and TRBJ2-2; tentative D call: TRBD2 (5 bases). Germline CDR1 is SGHRS and CDR2 is YFSETQ. The V and J ends lost 0 bases and 1 base respectively, with 10 bases between them. This CDR3 spans 16 amino acids. The CDR3: CASSLAQRRNTGELFF. In nucleotides, the CDR3 is TGCGCCAGCAGCTTGGCCCAGCGGCGGAACACCGGGGAGCTGTTTTTT.

The chain links TRBV9 to TRBJ2-2; possibly TRBD2 for D (5 bases). V was pared by 0 bases and J by 6 bases, with 15 bases between. CDR3 length: 16 residues. Germline V gene data show CDR1 as SGDLS and CDR2 as YYNGEE. CDR3 region: CASSVALGSRSGELFF. Here the CDR3 DNA reads TGTGCCAGCAGCGTAGCTTTGGGGAGTCGCTCCGGGGAGCTGTTTTTT.

This chain uses TRBV10-2 with TRBJ2-7; no clear D. CDR3 size: 13 residues. V shed 6 bases and J shed 3 bases, with 12 bases lying between them. Germline V gene sequence: CDR1 WSHSY, CDR2 SAAADI. CDR3 region: CASRFDWGYEQYF. The DNA of the CDR3 is TGCGCCAGCAGATTCGACTGGGGCTACGAGCAGTACTTC.

In this sample, this clone turned up a few times. The chain employs TRBV18 and TRBJ2-5, with D perhaps TRBD1 or TRBD2 (5 bases each). The ends were cut back, 4 bases at V and 5 bases at J, with 17 bases in the middle. The CDR3 runs to 15 residues. Germline CDR1 KGHSH, CDR2 LQKENI. CDR3 amino acids: CASSQTRQSPETQYF. The CDR3 DNA is TGTGCCAGCTCACAAACTAGACAGTCCCCGGAGACCCAGTACTTC.

The J gene is TRBJ2-1, the V gene TRBV20-1; D ambiguous. Germline loops: CDR1 DFQATT, CDR2 SNEGSKA (reference sequence). This CDR3 spans 11 amino acids. Trimming took 6 bases from V and 4 from J, leaving 7 bases between them. CDR3 DNA: TGCAGTGCAATTAGATACAATGAGCAGTTCTTC. Translated, it gives CSAIRYNEQFF.

This chain uses TRBV7-2 with TRBJ2-7; 8 positions match TRBD1. This CDR3 is built from 15 residues. Germline CDR1 and CDR2: SGHTA and FQGNSA. J was trimmed by 5 bases and V by 2 bases; bases with no gene match: 8. The DNA of the CDR3 is TGTGCCAGCAGCTTAACTAGGACAGGGCACAACGAGCAGTACTTC. It yields the protein CASSLTRTGHNEQYF.

This clone was picked up a small number of times. The DNA of the CDR3 is TGTGCCAGCAGCGTCGTGGACGGGAGGCAAGAGACCCAGTACTTC. It translates to CASSVVDGRQETQYF. The rearrangement links TRBV9 to TRBJ2-5; 7 bases align to TRBD2. The CDR3 loop spans 15 amino acids. The J segment lost 2 bases and the V segment lost 2 bases, leaving 6 bases of the junction unmatched. CDR1 SGDLS and CDR2 YYNGEE come from the germline V gene. The full variable domain, with the rest looked up from reference TRBV9 and TRBJ2-5, is DSGVTQTPKHLITATGQRVTLRCSPRSGDLSVYWYQQSLDQGLQFLIQYYNGEERAKGNILERFSAQQFPDLHSELNLSSLELGDSALYFCASSVVDGRQETQYFGPGTRLLVL.

This clone was observed a few times. The chain couples TRBV25-1 to TRBJ2-3; unclear D gene. CDR1 and CDR2 (germline): MGHDK, SYGVNS. V was trimmed by 1 base and J by 5 bases, leaving 4 bases between them. CDR3 length: 12 residues. Here the CDR3 DNA reads TGTGCCAGCAGTGAATTTTTAGATACGCAGTATTTT. It translates to CASSEFLDTQYF.

This clone was counted many times. This sequence joins TRBV10-3 and TRBJ2-7; possible D gene TRBD2, 5 bases. With 6 bases removed from V and 2 bases from J, the gap between germline ends came to 11 bases. The CDR3 is 13 amino acids. Germline CDR1 reads ENHRY; CDR2 reads SYGVKD. The CDR3 loop is CAISSPGAYEQYF. Written as DNA, the CDR3 is TGTGCCATCAGCTCTCCCGGGGCCTACGAGCAGTACTTC.

This clone was recorded a few times. J is TRBJ2-1 and V is TRBV7-2; TRBD2 might be the D (6 bases). V was pared by 5 bases and J by 5 bases, with 16 bases between. The germline CDR1 and CDR2 sequences are SGHTA and FQGNSA. The CDR3 contains 15 residues. The CDR3 nucleotides are TGTGCCAGCAGCCGAGGACTTGCGGGACACAATGAGCAGTTCTTC. This encodes CASSRGLAGHNEQFF.

The chain is built from TRBV12-5 and TRBJ1-1; D possibly corresponds to TRBD1 (5 bases). Per germline, CDR1 LGHNT and CDR2 FRNRAP. This CDR3 has 13 residues. Deletions cut 6 bases from V and 4 bases from J, with 12 bases between. The CDR3 loop reads CASGLEGFTEAFF. The CDR3 DNA reads TGTGCTAGTGGCCTGGAGGGGTTCACTGAAGCTTTCTTT.

This chain connects TRBV27 to TRBJ2-7; no firm D call. Germline V gene data show CDR1 as MNHEY and CDR2 as SMNVEV (reference sequence). The CDR3 is 11 residues long. V lost 8 bases to trimming and J lost 2 bases, with 7 bases between them. The CDR3 is CASQKTYEQYF. CDR3 nucleotides: TGTGCCAGCCAGAAAACCTACGAGCAGTACTTC.

This clone showed up just a few times. V gene TRBV28 combines with J gene TRBJ1-2; D gene unclear. CDR3 length: 12 amino acids. The V end lost 2 bases, the J end lost 6 bases, and 7 bases lay between the germline ends. In germline, CDR1 is MDHEN, CDR2 SYDVKM. CDR3 sequence (DNA): TGTGCCAGCAGTTTAGCGGGGAATGGCTACACCTTC. Encoded protein: CASSLAGNGYTF.